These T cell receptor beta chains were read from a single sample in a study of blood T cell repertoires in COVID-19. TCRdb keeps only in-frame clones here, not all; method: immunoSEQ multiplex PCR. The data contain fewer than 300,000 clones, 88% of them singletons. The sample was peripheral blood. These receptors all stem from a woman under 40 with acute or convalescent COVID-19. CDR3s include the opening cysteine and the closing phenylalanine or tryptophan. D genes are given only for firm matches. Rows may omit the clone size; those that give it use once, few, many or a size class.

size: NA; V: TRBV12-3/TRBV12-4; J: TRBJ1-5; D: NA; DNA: TGTGCCAGCAGTCCCTCCTCCCAGCCCCAGCATTTT; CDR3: CASSPSSQPQHF
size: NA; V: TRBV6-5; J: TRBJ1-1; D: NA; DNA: TGTGCCAGCAGTTGGGCTGGCATGGGCACTGAAGCTTTCTTT; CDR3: CASSWAGMGTEAFF
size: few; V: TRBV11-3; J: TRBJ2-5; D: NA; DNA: TGTGCCAGCAGCTCGCCTTGGAGGAAGCGGAGCGAGACCCAGTACTTC; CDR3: CASSSPWRKRSETQYF
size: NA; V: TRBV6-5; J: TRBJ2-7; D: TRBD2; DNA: TGTGCCAGCAGTTACTCGACTAGCGGAACCTACGAGCAGTACTTC; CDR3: CASSYSTSGTYEQYF
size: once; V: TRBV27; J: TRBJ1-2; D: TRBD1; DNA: TGTGCCAGCAGGACGTGGGACAGCTATGGCTACACCTTC; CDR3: CASRTWDSYGYTF
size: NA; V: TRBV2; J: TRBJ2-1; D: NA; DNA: TGTGCCAGCAGCCTAGGTACGGGACTGTTGTACAATGAGCAGTTCTTC; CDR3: CASSLGTGLLYNEQFF
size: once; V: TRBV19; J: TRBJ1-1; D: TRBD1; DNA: TGTGCCAGTAGTAGAAGCACCGGGTTCGTAGGGGGCCTAGACACTGAAGCTTTCTTT; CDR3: CASSRSTGFVGGLDTEAFF
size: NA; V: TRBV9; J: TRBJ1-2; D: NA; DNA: TGTGCCAGCCGTCGTGGCGGGGCGACCTATTTTGGCTACACCTTC; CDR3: CASRRGGATYFGYTF
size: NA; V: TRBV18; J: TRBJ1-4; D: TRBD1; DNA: TGTGCCAGCTCACCGACAGGGGACGGTGAAAAACTGTTTTTT; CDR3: CASSPTGDGEKLFF
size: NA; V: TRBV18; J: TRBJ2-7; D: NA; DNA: TGTGCCAGCTCACCACCGCGGACAGCAAACTACGAGCAGTACTTC; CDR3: CASSPPRTANYEQYF
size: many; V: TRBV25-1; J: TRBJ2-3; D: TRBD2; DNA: TGTGCCAGCACTAGCGGGAGGGCCACAGATACGCAGTATTTT; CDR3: CASTSGRATDTQYF
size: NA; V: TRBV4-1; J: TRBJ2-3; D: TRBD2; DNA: TGCGCCAGCAGCTATACCGGGACTAGGGAGACAGATACGCAGTATTTT; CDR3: CASSYTGTRETDTQYF
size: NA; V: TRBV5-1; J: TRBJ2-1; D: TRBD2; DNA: TGCGCCAGCAGACCCCTAGCGGAGTACAATGAGCAGTTCTTC; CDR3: CASRPLAEYNEQFF
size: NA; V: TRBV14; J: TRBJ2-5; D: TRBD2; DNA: TGTGCCAGCAGCCAAGATAGTAGGCTAGCGGGAGTCGTAGAGACCCAGTACTTC; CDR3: CASSQDSRLAGVVETQYF
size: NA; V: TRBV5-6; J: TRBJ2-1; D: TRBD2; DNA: TGTGCCAGCAGCTTGTCTAGCGGGAGGGTCCTCTCCTACAATGAGCAGTTCTTC; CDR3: CASSLSSGRVLSYNEQFF
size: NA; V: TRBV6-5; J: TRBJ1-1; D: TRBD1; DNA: TGTGCCAGCGAAACAGGGGGCGCGGTTAGGACTTTCTTT; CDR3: CASETGGAVRTFF
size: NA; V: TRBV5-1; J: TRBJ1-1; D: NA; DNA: TGCGCCAGCAGCTTGGGGGGCGAAGCTTTCTTT; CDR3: CASSLGGEAFF
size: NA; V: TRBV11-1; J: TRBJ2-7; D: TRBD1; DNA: TGTGCCAGCATGGGAGACAGGGGGGCAGACTACGAGCAGTACTTC; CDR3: CASMGDRGADYEQYF
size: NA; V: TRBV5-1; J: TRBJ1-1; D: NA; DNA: TGCGCCAGCAGCTTTGCAGACTCGACGGGGAACACTGAAGCTTTCTTT; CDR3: CASSFADSTGNTEAFF